Each of the 28 T cell receptor beta chains below was sequenced from the same sample in a study of blood T cells in healthy people across ages. For the second PCR, which ran for about 6 to 11 cycles, a sample-barcoded 5' primer and a J-beta primer mix were used. TCRdb re-called the 5' RACE reads through MiXCR, storing one row per CDR3 protein. The sample contains some 890,000 distinct CDR3 sequences, 25% to 35% of which appear only once. The same sample was also used in a study of T cells of mothers and their children.

Sequenced sample: blood. These receptors were collected from a woman aged 40 to 55 in good health.

The chain joins TRBV28 to TRBJ2-5; D is possibly TRBD2 (6 bases). CDR1 MDHEN and CDR2 SYDVKM come from the germline V gene. The CDR3 runs to 17 residues. Deletions cut 1 base from V and 4 bases from J, with 19 bases between. The CDR3 region is CASSLYLLLGGPETQYF. CDR3 DNA: TGTGCCAGCAGTTTATATCTCCTCTTGGGGGGTCCAGAGACCCAGTACTTC. Combining the CDR3 with reference TRBV28 and TRBJ2-5 gives the whole variable domain DVKVTQSSRYLVKRTGEKVFLECVQDMDHENMFWYRQDPGLGLRLIYFSYDVKMKEKGDIPEGYSVSREKKERFSLILESASTNQTSMYLCASSLYLLLGGPETQYFGPGTRLLVL.

This clonotype was observed many times. The chain is built from TRBV5-5 and TRBJ2-1, with TRBD2 matching over 11 bases. Germline V lookup: CDR1 SGHKS, CDR2 YYEKEE (reference sequence). The CDR3 loop spans 17 amino acids. V lost 0 bases to trimming and J lost 9 bases; unmatched junction nucleotides: 11. The CDR3 reads CASSLASGGTNTAEQFF. The CDR3, as DNA: TGTGCCAGCAGCTTGGCTAGCGGGGGGACAAATACAGCTGAGCAGTTCTTC. The complete variable domain, with remaining parts taken from reference TRBV5-5 and TRBJ2-1, reads DAGVTQSPTHLIKTRGQQVTLRCSPISGHKSVSWYQQVLGQGPQFIFQYYEKEERGRGNFPDRFSARQFPNYSSELNVNALLLGDSALYLCASSLASGGTNTAEQFFGPGTRLTVL.

This clonotype was recorded at least ten times. This CDR3 is CATSRDSSGPGDTQYF. In DNA form, the CDR3 reads TGTGCCACCAGCAGAGATAGTAGCGGCCCAGGGGATACGCAGTATTTT. This sequence joins TRBV15 and TRBJ2-3; D is possibly TRBD2 (6 bases). The ends were cut back, 0 bases at V and 6 bases at J, with 16 bases in the middle. The length of the CDR3 is 16 residues. Germline loops: CDR1 LNHNV, CDR2 YYDKDF (reference sequence).

The J gene is TRBJ1-3, the V gene TRBV12-3 or TRBV12-4; TRBD1 agrees at 12 bases. The CDR3 has 17 amino acids. J was trimmed by 3 bases and V by 5 bases; bases with no gene match: 8. The CDR3 protein is CASSGPGQGAFGNTIYF. Written as DNA, the CDR3 is TGTGCCAGCAGTGGTCCGGGACAGGGGGCGTTTGGAAACACCATATATTTT.

This clonotype has only a few counts. V and J are TRBV20-1 and TRBJ1-4, with D possibly matching TRBD1 (5 bases). Trimming shortened V by 0 bases and J by 8 bases, and 16 bases separated the two germline ends. Germline CDR1 and CDR2: DFQATT and SNEGSKA (reference sequence). This CDR3 is 15 amino acids long. The DNA of the CDR3 is TGCAGTGCTAGAGATCTCGGGAGGAAGGGGGAAAAACTGTTTTTT. It yields the protein CSARDLGRKGEKLFF.

With regard to this clonotype: A much larger clone differs by one base, so this may be a read error. The chain is built from TRBV4-1 and TRBJ2-7; 7 bases align to TRBD1. CDR1 and CDR2 from the germline V gene are MGHRA and YSYEKL. This CDR3 is 14 amino acids long. V dropped 3 bases and J dropped 2; count of bases not matched to a gene: 4. This CDR3 reads CASSHAGTAYEQYF. The CDR3 DNA is TGCGCCAGCAGCCATGCCGGGACAGCCTACGAGCAGTACTTC.

Worth noting for this clonotype: A junction end diverges from the germline sequence, so it may reflect a read error. The chain carries TRBV6-1 and TRBJ2-7; TRBD1 matches at 9 bases. CDR1 and CDR2 from the germline V gene are MNHNS and SASEGT. This CDR3 region has 14 residues. The CDR3 loop is CASSEGQGSYEQDF. Here the CDR3 DNA reads TGTGCCAGCAGCGAGGGACAGGGCTCCTACGAGCAGGACTTC.

The CDR3 DNA reads TGTGCCAGCAGTCCCTCCCCGAACTGGGGCACTGAAGCTTTCTTT. Amino acids: CASSPSPNWGTEAFF. This chain joins TRBV27 and TRBJ1-1; D not certain. Trimming stripped 5 bases from V and 4 bases from J, with 17 bases between. In germline, CDR1 is MNHEY, CDR2 SMNVEV (reference sequence). The CDR3 consists of 15 residues.

On this clonotype itself: This could be a read error, since a much larger clone is one nucleotide away. The chain joins TRBV6-5 to TRBJ2-5, with TRBD1 as a possible D gene (5 bases). From germline, CDR1 is MNHEY and CDR2 SVGAGI. The V end lost 6 bases, the J end lost 11 bases, and 16 bases lay between the germline ends. This CDR3 comprises 12 residues. In DNA, the CDR3 is TGTGCCAGCAGCGAGGTGGGGCAGAAGCAGTACTTC. This codes for CASSEVGQKQYF.

This clonotype was seen a handful of times. Just one base apart from a much larger clone, this may be a read error. The chain has TRBV4-3 and TRBJ2-5; D is possibly TRBD1 or TRBD2 (5 bases each). The closer fit of TRBJ2-7 to the DNA end suggests the J call may be wrong. Germline loops: CDR1 LGHNA, CDR2 YSLEER. The CDR3 contains 14 residues. CDR3 region: CASSQLWVGDEQYF. As DNA, the CDR3 is TGCGCCAGCAGCCAGCTCTGGGTGGGGGACGAGCAGTACTTC.

This clonotype was picked up many times. V gene TRBV29-1 combines with J gene TRBJ2-1, with D possibly TRBD1 on 5 matching bases. The CDR3 contains 14 residues. Trimming pared 4 bases from V and 5 bases from J, leaving 15 bases between. CDR1 is SQVTM and CDR2 is ANQGSEA in the germline V gene. The CDR3 protein is CSVGPRGLNNEQFF. The CDR3 DNA reads TGCAGCGTTGGCCCAAGGGGCCTCAACAATGAGCAGTTCTTC.

Remarks on this clonotype: This may come from a read error, since a much larger clone is one base off. V and J are TRBV11-1 and TRBJ2-1, with 9 bases identical to TRBD2. With 5 bases clipped from V and 9 bases from J, the junction kept 8 bases outside the gene matches. Germline CDR1 and CDR2: SGHAT and FQDESV (reference sequence). This CDR3 contains 14 residues. The CDR3 nucleotides read TGTGCCAGCAGCCCGCCCGGGACTAGCAGTGAGCAGTTCTTC. It codes for CASSPPGTSSEQFF.

The V gene is TRBV29-1, the J gene TRBJ1-2; D unclear. The CDR3 totals 13 residues. V was shortened by 3 bases and J by 8 bases, with 16 bases between the two germline ends. CDR1 and CDR2 (germline): SQVTM, ANQGSEA. CDR3 nucleotides: TGCAGCGTTGAGGAAAGGGAGCTGGTAGGCTACACCTTC. Its protein is CSVEERELVGYTF.

This clonotype was detected a few times. The gene calls are TRBV5-1 and TRBJ1-1; 7 bases are a match to TRBD1. Germline V lookup: CDR1 SGHRS, CDR2 YFSETQ. The CDR3 consists of 15 residues. V shed 4 bases and J 4 bases; nucleotides not matched to a gene: 10. The CDR3 loop reads CASSEMTGRATEAFF. CDR3 sequence (DNA): TGCGCCAGCAGCGAAATGACAGGGCGGGCCACTGAAGCTTTCTTT.

The count of this clonotype is one. The chain employs TRBV3-1 and TRBJ1-2; D is undetermined. V lost 0 bases and J 10 bases, leaving 18 bases between the germline ends. This CDR3 region has 15 residues. CDR1 and CDR2 from the germline V gene are LGHDT and YNNKEL (reference sequence). CDR3 bases: TGTGCCAGCAGCCAAGAAGGGCAGAGGTATGATGACTACACCTTC. Translation gives CASSQEGQRYDDYTF.

Ten or more counts support this clonotype. The rearrangement uses TRBV4-1 and TRBJ1-2, with 7 bases lining up with TRBD1. The length of the CDR3 is 16 residues. V dropped 6 bases and J dropped 2; count of bases not matched to a gene: 12. Germline-derived CDR1 and CDR2 are MGHRA and YSYEKL. The DNA for the CDR3 is TGCGCCAGCAGTCAAAGAAACAGGGGAAGAAACTATGGCTACACCTTC. The encoded protein is CASSQRNRGRNYGYTF.

This clonotype was recorded a few times. The J gene is TRBJ2-1, the V gene TRBV5-1; D not resolved. The V and J ends lost 1 base and 7 bases respectively, with 15 bases between them. The CDR3 is 15 amino acids. CDR1 is SGHRS, CDR2 YFSETQ, per germline. CDR3 coding DNA: TGCGCCAGCAGCTTGTCGGCGGTCGACGGGAATGAGCAGTTCTTC. It specifies CASSLSAVDGNEQFF.

The V and J genes are TRBV7-2 and TRBJ1-4, with unresolved D. The V and J ends lost 0 bases and 2 bases respectively, with 10 bases between them. This CDR3 comprises 16 residues. Germline V gene lookup returns CDR1 SGHTA and CDR2 FQGNSA. The CDR3 DNA reads TGTGCCAGCAGCTTAGCCCCATCCACCACTAATGAAAAACTGTTTTTT. Encoded protein: CASSLAPSTTNEKLFF.

On this clonotype itself: With a much larger clone just one base away, this may be a read error. This sequence joins TRBV19 and TRBJ2-7; D ambiguous. This CDR3 is 13 amino acids long. Germline loops: CDR1 LNHDA, CDR2 SQIVND (reference sequence). The CDR3 DNA sequence: TGTGCCAGGAGTACCCGGATCTACTACGAGCAGTACTTC. It yields the protein CARSTRIYYEQYF.

This clonotype was counted ten times or more. The rearrangement joins TRBV7-2 to TRBJ2-7; D gene unclear. This CDR3 comprises 13 residues. The ends were cut back, 6 bases at V and 2 bases at J, with 11 bases in the middle. Germline CDR1 is SGHTA and CDR2 is FQGNSA. CDR3 DNA sequence: TGTGCCAGCAGTCTTCAGGATACCTACGAGCAGTACTTC. Translation: CASSLQDTYEQYF.

This clonotype was recorded a few times. This chain connects TRBV28 to TRBJ2-3; TRBD2 matches at 12 bases. Germline V CDR1 and CDR2: MDHEN, SYDVKM. Trimming cost V 4 bases and J 6 bases; bases outside gene matches: 8. This CDR3 is built from 16 residues. The CDR3 is CASSSPSGGARDTQYF. The CDR3 coding sequence is TGTGCCAGCAGTTCCCCTAGCGGGGGGGCGAGGGATACGCAGTATTTT.

The chain couples TRBV27 to TRBJ2-2; weak D call: TRBD1 (6 bases). The germline CDR1 and CDR2 sequences are MNHEY and SMNVEV (reference sequence). Trimming removed 8 bases at V and 3 bases at J, with 13 bases between. The CDR3 extends over 14 amino acids. The chain's CDR3 is CASGRTDYTGELFF. Written as DNA, the CDR3 is TGTGCCAGCGGTCGGACAGACTACACCGGGGAGCTGTTTTTT.

V usage is TRBV29-1 and J usage is TRBJ2-7, with 8 nucleotides matching TRBD1. CDR1 and CDR2 from the germline V gene are SQVTM and ANQGSEA. V shed 4 bases, J shed 1 base, and the junction held 6 bases outside the gene matches. The CDR3 consists of 14 residues. CDR3 residues: CSVGVQGVSYEQYF. CDR3 nucleotide sequence: TGCAGCGTTGGTGTACAGGGGGTTTCCTACGAGCAGTACTTC.

This clonotype was observed a handful of times. The chain carries TRBV4-1 and TRBJ2-1; TRBD2 agrees at 12 bases. Germline CDR1 and CDR2: MGHRA and YSYEKL. V gave up 1 base and J gave up 9 bases; unmatched junction bases: 7. This CDR3 has 16 amino acids. CDR3 bases: TGCGCCAGCAGCCAAGTTTCTAGCGGGGGGGCCGTTGAGCAGTTCTTC. Translating it yields CASSQVSSGGAVEQFF.

Ten or more counts support this clonotype. The rearrangement uses TRBV18 and TRBJ1-5; TRBD1 is a possible D gene (6 bases). Germline V gives CDR1 KGHSH, CDR2 LQKENI. Between the trimmed V and J ends, which lost 3 bases and 4 bases, there was a span of 13 bases. The length of the CDR3 is 15 residues. The CDR3 is CASSPGQLGNQPQHF. CDR3 DNA sequence: TGTGCCAGCTCACCCGGACAGCTCGGGAATCAGCCCCAGCATTTT.

This clonotype was recorded a few times. V usage is TRBV24-1 and J usage is TRBJ2-3; 7 bases are a match to TRBD1. Trimming removed 0 bases from V and 2 bases from J; junction bases left unmatched: 4. Germline V gene data show CDR1 as KGHDR and CDR2 as SFDVKD. The CDR3 length is 16 residues. CDR3 coding DNA: TGTGCCACCAGTGATTTGACGGGACAGCTCACAGATACGCAGTATTTT. Its protein product is CATSDLTGQLTDTQYF.

The V gene is TRBV4-3, the J gene TRBJ2-1; TRBD2 matches 10 bases. The CDR3 consists of 17 residues. Looked up from germline, CDR1 is LGHNA and CDR2 is YSLEER. V trimming: 1 base; J trimming: 8 bases; junction bases outside the gene matches: 11. In DNA form, the CDR3 reads TGCGCCAGCAGCCAAGGGCCGGCTAGCGGGGGAGCGGATGAGCAGTTCTTC. This codes for CASSQGPASGGADEQFF.

This clonotype occurred many times. The chain combines TRBV28 with TRBJ2-2; D gene uncertain. Looked up from germline, CDR1 is MDHEN and CDR2 is SYDVKM. CDR3 length: 11 residues. V was pared by 2 bases and J by 6 bases, with 1 base between. The CDR3, as DNA: TGTGCCAGCAGTTTAGCCGGGGAGCTGTTTTTT. This gives the protein CASSLAGELFF.